This T cell receptor beta chain was sequenced in a study of human T cells and chemical hapten exposure. This CDR3 has 15 residues. From germline, CDR1 is SGHTA and CDR2 FQGNSA. Trimming cost V 5 bases and J 4 bases; bases outside gene matches: 7. As for time point: patch test 1, 2 weeks after DPC sensitization. Treatment meaning: therapeutic diphenylcyclopropenone sensitization with weekly scalp DPC. From the RACE reads, TCRdb called clonotypes with MiXCR, one entry per CDR3 protein. The data contain roughly 120,000 distinct CDR3 sequences, about 12% of them singletons. Sequenced here: whole blood, sampled in connection with sensitization to the hapten diphenylcyclopropenone (DPC). The chain couples TRBV7-2 to TRBJ2-3, with 9 bases matching TRBD2. This TCR derives from a woman aged 50 to 60 with alopecia areata. Some clones in this sample may be carry-over from other donors' samples. The DNA for the CDR3 is TGTGCCAGCAGCCTACTTAGCGGGAGCCCAGATACGCAGTATTTT. Translating it yields CASSLLSGSPDTQYF. Variable domain in full (rest from reference TRBV7-2 and TRBJ2-3): GAGVSQSPSNKVTEKGKDVELRCDPISGHTALYWYRQSLGQGLEFLIYFQGNSAPDKSGLPSDRFSAERTGGSVSTLTIQRTQQEDSAVYLCASSLLSGSPDTQYFGPGTRLTVL.